The 27 T cell receptor beta chains below all came from one sample that was sequenced in a study of control samples from healthy donors and cancer patients. Sequencing used immunoSEQ multiplex PCR; TCRdb keeps in-frame clones, though not all of them. The sample contains some 150,000 clones, 90% to 95% of which appear only once. The material sequenced was PBMCs. Source of these receptors: a man between 60 and 75 years old with colorectal cancer.

V gene TRBV13 combines with J gene TRBJ2-1, with TRBD2 identical over 10 bases. Germline assignment: CDR1 PRHDT and CDR2 FYEKMQ (reference sequence). The junction had 10 bases not matched to a gene; V was cut back by 3 bases and J by 8 bases. The CDR3 extends over 16 amino acids. The CDR3, as DNA: TGTGCCAGCAGCTTTCAGAGCGGGGGGGCAGGATATGAGCAGTTCTTC. This codes for CASSFQSGGAGYEQFF.

This sequence joins TRBV9 and TRBJ2-3; 8 nucleotides match TRBD1. Germline CDR1 is SGDLS and CDR2 is YYNGEE. CDR3 length: 16 residues. The V gene end was trimmed by 1 base and the J gene end by 3 bases; junction bases not matched to a gene: 7. CDR3 sequence: CASSVRQGAGTDTQYF. CDR3 bases: TGTGCCAGCAGCGTAAGGCAGGGGGCAGGTACAGATACGCAGTATTTT.

The V and J genes are TRBV6-6 and TRBJ1-1; a possible D gene is TRBD1 (5 bases). CDR1 MNHNY and CDR2 SVGAGI come from the germline V gene (reference sequence). This CDR3 region has 13 residues. The V gene lost 6 bases and the J gene lost 3 bases, with 11 bases spanning the gap. CDR3 amino acids: CASSSWGHTEAFF. In DNA, the CDR3 is TGTGCCAGCAGCTCTTGGGGCCACACTGAAGCTTTCTTT.

The chain couples TRBV18 to TRBJ1-1; 9 positions match TRBD1. J lost 7 bases, V lost 4 bases, and 7 bases had no gene match. The CDR3 runs 14 residues. Germline loops: CDR1 KGHSH, CDR2 LQKENI. The CDR3 spells CASSLDTGGGEAFF. The CDR3 nucleotides are TGTGCCAGCTCACTGGACACAGGGGGCGGTGAAGCTTTCTTT.

CDR3 coding DNA: TGTGCCAGCAGCTCCGCCAGACAGGCGGGTAGCACAGATACGCAGTATTTT. This codes for CASSSARQAGSTDTQYF. V and J are TRBV13 and TRBJ2-3; D perhaps matches TRBD1 (6 bases). Trimming removed 4 bases from V and 0 bases from J, with 17 bases in between. The germline V gene encodes CDR1 PRHDT and CDR2 FYEKMQ (reference sequence). This CDR3 region has 17 residues.

This clone showed up just once. V gene TRBV18 combines with J gene TRBJ1-3; D perhaps matches TRBD1 (5 bases). The ends were cut back, 0 bases at V and 0 bases at J, with 12 bases in the middle. This CDR3 is built from 17 residues. The germline gives CDR1 KGHSH, CDR2 LQKENI. CDR3 loop: CASSPPQGANSGNTIYF. CDR3 DNA: TGTGCCAGCTCACCACCCCAGGGTGCCAACTCTGGAAACACCATATATTTT.

The CDR3 bases are TGTGCCAGCACCTTCTCTGGAAACACCATATATTTT. Protein product: CASTFSGNTIYF. V usage is TRBV2 and J usage is TRBJ1-3, with unresolved D. V shed 7 bases and J shed 0 bases, with 4 bases lying between them. This CDR3 has 12 amino acids. From germline, CDR1 is SNHLY and CDR2 FYNNEI.

This chain links TRBV13 with TRBJ1-1; no clear D. CDR1 PRHDT and CDR2 FYEKMQ come from the germline V gene (reference sequence). CDR3 size: 16 residues. Trimming pared 4 bases from V and 6 bases from J, leaving 21 bases between. DNA for the CDR3: TGTGCCAGCAGCTCCTCCGTAAAGACTTTCAAACCTGAAGCTTTCTTT. Translating it yields CASSSSVKTFKPEAFF.

Concerning this clone: Other DNA sequences of this sample code for an identical CDR3. CDR3 nucleotides: TGTGCCAGCAGCTTGGGACAGGGGGCCTACGAGCAGTACTTC. It yields the protein CASSLGQGAYEQYF. This chain connects TRBV5-6 to TRBJ2-7, with 9 bases aligning to TRBD1. J was trimmed by 2 bases and V by 0 bases; bases with no gene match: 0. Per germline, CDR1 SGHDT and CDR2 YYEEEE. The CDR3 is 14 residues long.

V usage is TRBV29-1 and J usage is TRBJ2-5, with TRBD2 as a possible D gene (6 bases). The CDR3 runs 13 residues. Germline assignment: CDR1 SQVTM and CDR2 ANQGSEA. V gave up 4 bases and J gave up 5 bases, with 14 bases separating them. The CDR3: CSVVWRVMETQYF. In DNA, the CDR3 is TGCAGCGTTGTCTGGAGGGTAATGGAGACCCAGTACTTC.

The chain uses TRBV5-1 and TRBJ2-3; D remains ambiguous. Germline CDR1 is SGHRS and CDR2 is YFSETQ. Trimming cost V 1 base and J 1 base, with 10 bases left between them. CDR3 length: 15 residues. The CDR3 region is CASSLQVQGTDTQYF. The CDR3 nucleotides are TGCGCCAGCAGCTTGCAGGTGCAAGGCACAGATACGCAGTATTTT.

The chain uses TRBV13 and TRBJ1-2, with 7 bases fitting TRBD1. Germline-derived CDR1 and CDR2 are PRHDT and FYEKMQ (reference sequence). The trim removed 5 bases at V and 2 bases at J, leaving 11 bases unmatched. This CDR3 contains 16 residues. The CDR3 coding sequence is TGTGCCAGCAGCGTAAAACAGGGGACCGGGAACTATGGCTACACCTTC. It specifies CASSVKQGTGNYGYTF.

V gene TRBV24-1 combines with J gene TRBJ2-3; 9 nucleotides line up with TRBD1. The CDR3 runs to 15 residues. V gave up 9 bases and J gave up 1 base; unmatched junction bases: 7. Germline assignment: CDR1 KGHDR and CDR2 SFDVKD. The CDR3 spells CATLRQGDGTDTQYF. CDR3 nucleotides: TGTGCCACCTTAAGACAGGGGGATGGCACAGATACGCAGTATTTT.

This chain uses TRBV24-1 with TRBJ1-2, with unresolved D. Trimming cost V 3 bases and J 7 bases, with 8 bases left between them. Per the germline V gene, CDR1 is KGHDR and CDR2 is SFDVKD. This CDR3 comprises 12 residues. CDR3 loop: CATSDPGSGYTF. The CDR3 DNA reads as TGTGCCACCAGTGATCCCGGGTCTGGCTACACCTTC.

V and J are TRBV11-2 and TRBJ2-7, with TRBD1 matching 9 bases. CDR1 is SGHAT and CDR2 is FQNNGV in the germline V gene. The trim removed 5 bases at V and 4 bases at J, leaving 9 bases unmatched. CDR3 size: 15 residues. This CDR3 reads CASSAGFGTGYEQYF. DNA of the CDR3: TGTGCCAGCAGCGCAGGATTCGGGACAGGGTACGAGCAGTACTTC.

The V call is TRBV6-5, the J call TRBJ2-2; tentatively, D is TRBD2 (7 bases). V gave up 7 bases and J gave up 5 bases, with 11 bases separating them. CDR3 length: 13 residues. CDR1 is MNHEY and CDR2 is SVGAGI in the germline V gene. CDR3 amino acids: CASTGGRTGELFF. CDR3 DNA sequence: TGTGCCAGCACGGGGGGCCGGACCGGGGAGCTGTTTTTT.

V and J are TRBV7-2 and TRBJ2-7; 14 positions match TRBD2. Germline CDR1 SGHTA, CDR2 FQGNSA. The CDR3 extends over 19 amino acids. The junction had 12 bases not matched to a gene; V was cut back by 5 bases and J by 0 bases. In DNA form, the CDR3 reads TGTGCCAGCAGCCATCCAGGCGGGACTAGCGGGGGCCTCTCCTACGAGCAGTACTTC. Protein sequence: CASSHPGGTSGGLSYEQYF.

This clone was counted a single time. For the CDR3, the DNA is TGTGCCAGTAGTCCCCAGACAACTAATGAAAAACTGTTTTTT. It translates to CASSPQTTNEKLFF. The V call is TRBV19, the J call TRBJ1-4; no clear D. V was clipped by 5 bases and J by 0 bases, with 7 bases between them. The CDR3 extends over 14 amino acids. Germline assignment: CDR1 LNHDA and CDR2 SQIVND (reference sequence).

This clone came up once. V and J are TRBV7-9 and TRBJ1-1; 8 nucleotides agree with TRBD1. Losses at the gene ends were 8 bases for V and 0 bases for J; bases not matched to a gene: 11. The CDR3 has 16 amino acids. Germline V gives CDR1 SEHNR, CDR2 FQNEAQ (reference sequence). CDR3 nucleotide sequence: TGTGCCAGCGGACCCGATGACAGGGGTATGAACACTGAAGCTTTCTTT. Translation gives CASGPDDRGMNTEAFF.

This rearrangement joins TRBV5-6 to TRBJ1-1, with TRBD1 as a possible D gene (6 bases). Trimming took off 0 bases at V and 4 bases at J, with 10 bases between the two ends. This CDR3 is built from 14 residues. Germline lookup yields CDR1 SGHDT and CDR2 YYEEEE. The CDR3 is CASSLGQAPTEAFF. In DNA, the CDR3 is TGTGCCAGCAGCTTGGGACAGGCCCCCACTGAAGCTTTCTTT.

The chain links TRBV25-1 to TRBJ2-3; 10 nucleotides align to TRBD2. The length of the CDR3 is 14 residues. The V gene's germline CDR1 is MGHDK and CDR2 SYGVNS. V lost 5 bases, J lost 4 bases, and 3 bases stayed unmatched. Here the CDR3 reads CASSLAGGSDTQYF. The CDR3 nucleotides are TGTGCCAGCAGTTTAGCGGGGGGATCAGATACGCAGTATTTT.

The rearrangement uses TRBV20-1 and TRBJ1-6; TRBD1 aligns across 8 bases. J gave up 0 bases and V 3 bases, and 4 bases lay outside the gene matches. Germline loops: CDR1 DFQATT, CDR2 SNEGSKA (reference sequence). The CDR3 runs 16 residues. CDR3 amino acids: CSASSQGASYNSPLHF. Here the CDR3 DNA reads TGCAGTGCTAGTAGTCAGGGGGCCTCCTATAATTCACCCCTCCACTTT.

The CDR3 reads CSVEGRKGVAFF. DNA of the CDR3: TGCAGCGTTGAGGGTCGTAAGGGGGTAGCTTTCTTT. The chain carries TRBV29-1 and TRBJ1-1, with D maybe TRBD1 (6 bases). CDR1 and CDR2 from the germline V gene are SQVTM and ANQGSEA. CDR3 size: 12 residues. V was shortened by 3 bases and J by 10 bases, with 15 bases between the two germline ends.

This chain connects TRBV2 to TRBJ2-7; 10 positions match TRBD1. J lost 0 bases, V lost 5 bases, and 10 bases had no gene match. CDR1 is SNHLY and CDR2 is FYNNEI in the germline V gene. This CDR3 region has 17 residues. CDR3 DNA sequence: TGTGCCAGCAGTTCAAGACAGGGGGCCTTGAGCTCCTACGAGCAGTACTTC. It yields the protein CASSSRQGALSSYEQYF.

The chain combines TRBV28 with TRBJ2-7; a weak D match, TRBD1 (6 bases). This CDR3 is built from 16 residues. Trimming left V 8 bases short and J 0 bases short, with 20 bases between. CDR1 is MDHEN and CDR2 is SYDVKM in the germline V gene. The CDR3 bases are TGTGCCAGCCCCCCTGCCTCGACAGGCCTCTCCTACGAGCAGTACTTC. Residues: CASPPASTGLSYEQYF.

The chain couples TRBV5-6 to TRBJ2-3; 9 bases are shared with TRBD1. With 4 bases clipped from V and 11 bases from J, the junction kept 5 bases outside the gene matches. The CDR3 covers 12 residues. Germline CDR1 reads SGHDT; CDR2 reads YYEEEE. The CDR3 is CASSIGQGRQYF. The CDR3 coding sequence is TGTGCCAGCAGCATCGGACAGGGGAGGCAGTATTTT. Supplemented by reference TRBV5-6 and TRBJ2-3, the full variable domain reads DAGVTQSPTHLIKTRGQQVTLRCSPKSGHDTVSWYQQALGQGPQFIFQYYEEEERQRGNFPDRFSGHQFPNYSSELNVNALLLGDSALYLCASSIGQGRQYFGPGTRLTVL.

This chain connects TRBV28 to TRBJ1-6; 7 bases align to TRBD1. CDR1 and CDR2 (germline): MDHEN, SYDVKM. V was clipped by 3 bases and J by 6 bases; unmatched bases: 14. There are 18 residues in the CDR3. In nucleotides, the CDR3 is TGTGCCAGCAGTTTTTTCCGGGTGACAGGGAGGGGTAATTCACCCCTCCACTTT. Its protein product is CASSFFRVTGRGNSPLHF.